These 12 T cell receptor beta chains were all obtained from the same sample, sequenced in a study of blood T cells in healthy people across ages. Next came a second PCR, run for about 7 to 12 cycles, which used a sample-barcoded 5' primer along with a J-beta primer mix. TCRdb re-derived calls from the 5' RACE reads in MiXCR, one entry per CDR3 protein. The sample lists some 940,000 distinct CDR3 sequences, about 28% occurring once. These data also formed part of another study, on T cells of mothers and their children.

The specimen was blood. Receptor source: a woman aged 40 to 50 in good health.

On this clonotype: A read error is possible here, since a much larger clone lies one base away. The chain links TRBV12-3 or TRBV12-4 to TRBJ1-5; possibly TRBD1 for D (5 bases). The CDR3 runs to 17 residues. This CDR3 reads CVSSLGRGGIVGQPQHF. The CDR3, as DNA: TGTGTCAGCAGTTTAGGGAGGGGCGGGATAGTTGGTCAGCCCCAGCATTTT.

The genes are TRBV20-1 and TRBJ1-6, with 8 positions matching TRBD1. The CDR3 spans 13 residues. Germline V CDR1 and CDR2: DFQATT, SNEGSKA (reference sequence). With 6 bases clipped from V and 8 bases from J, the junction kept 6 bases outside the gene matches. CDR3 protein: CSATRQGYSPLHF. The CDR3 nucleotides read TGCAGTGCGACCCGACAGGGGTATTCACCCCTCCACTTT.

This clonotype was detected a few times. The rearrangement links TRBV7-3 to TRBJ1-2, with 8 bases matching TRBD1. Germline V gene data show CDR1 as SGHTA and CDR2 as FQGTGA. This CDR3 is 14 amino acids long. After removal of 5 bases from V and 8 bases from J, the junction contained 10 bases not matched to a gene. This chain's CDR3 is CASSPGTGPGGYTF. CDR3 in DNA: TGTGCCAGCAGCCCGGGGACAGGCCCGGGCGGCTACACCTTC. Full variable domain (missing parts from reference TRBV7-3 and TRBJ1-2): GAGVSQTPSNKVTEKGKYVELRCDPISGHTALYWYRQSLGQGPEFLIYFQGTGAADDSGLPNDRFFAVRPEGSVSTLKIQRTERGDSAVYLCASSPGTGPGGYTFGSGTRLTVV.

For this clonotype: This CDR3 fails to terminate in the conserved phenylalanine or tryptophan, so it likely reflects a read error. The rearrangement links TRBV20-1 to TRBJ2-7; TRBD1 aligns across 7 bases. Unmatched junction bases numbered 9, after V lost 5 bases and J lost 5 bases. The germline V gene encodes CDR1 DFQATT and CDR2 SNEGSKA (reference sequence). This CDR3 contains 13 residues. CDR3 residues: CSASQGTMNEQYC. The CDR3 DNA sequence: TGCAGTGCTTCACAGGGGACGATGAACGAGCAGTACTGC.

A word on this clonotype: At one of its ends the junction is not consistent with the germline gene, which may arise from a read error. The CDR3 DNA is TGTGCCAGCAGCTTACAGGGGTACGAGGGCTACGCCTTC. Amino acids: CASSLQGYEGYAF. The V gene is TRBV7-4, the J gene TRBJ1-2; D perhaps matches TRBD1 (6 bases). The germline V gene encodes CDR1 SGHVT and CDR2 SQSDAQ. CDR3 length equals 13 residues.

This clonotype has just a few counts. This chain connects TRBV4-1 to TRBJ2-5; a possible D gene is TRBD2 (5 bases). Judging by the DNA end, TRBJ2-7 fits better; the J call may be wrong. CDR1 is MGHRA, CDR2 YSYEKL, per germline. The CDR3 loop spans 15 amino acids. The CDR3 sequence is CAGGQDRGFAYEQYF. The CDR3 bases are TGCGCCGGCGGCCAAGATCGGGGATTTGCCTACGAGCAGTACTTC.

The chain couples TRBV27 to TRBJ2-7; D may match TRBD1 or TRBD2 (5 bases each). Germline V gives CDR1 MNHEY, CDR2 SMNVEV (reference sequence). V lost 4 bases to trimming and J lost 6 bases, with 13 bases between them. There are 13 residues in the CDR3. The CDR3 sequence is CASSSSGRGEQYF. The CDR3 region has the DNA TGTGCCAGCAGTTCCTCAGGGAGAGGCGAGCAGTACTTC.

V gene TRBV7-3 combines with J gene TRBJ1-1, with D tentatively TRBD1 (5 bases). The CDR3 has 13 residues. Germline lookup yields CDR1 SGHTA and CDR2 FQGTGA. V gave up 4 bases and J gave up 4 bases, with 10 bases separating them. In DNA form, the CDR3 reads TGTGCCAGCAGCTCACAGGAGGGCACTGAAGCTTTCTTT. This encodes CASSSQEGTEAFF.

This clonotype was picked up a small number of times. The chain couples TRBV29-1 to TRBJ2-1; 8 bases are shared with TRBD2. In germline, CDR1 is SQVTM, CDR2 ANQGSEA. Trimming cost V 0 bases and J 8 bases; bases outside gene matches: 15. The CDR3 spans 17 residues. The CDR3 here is CSVEDKGLAGPLHEQFF. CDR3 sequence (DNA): TGCAGCGTTGAAGATAAGGGGCTAGCGGGCCCGCTTCATGAGCAGTTCTTC.

DNA of the CDR3: TGTGCCAGCAGTTTACCCGACAGGGCAACGGGGAACTATGGCTACACCTTC. Its protein product is CASSLPDRATGNYGYTF. J is TRBJ1-2 and V is TRBV28, with TRBD1 matching over 7 bases. The germline CDR1 and CDR2 sequences are MDHEN and SYDVKM. J was trimmed by 2 bases and V by 2 bases; bases with no gene match: 11. The CDR3 extends over 17 amino acids.

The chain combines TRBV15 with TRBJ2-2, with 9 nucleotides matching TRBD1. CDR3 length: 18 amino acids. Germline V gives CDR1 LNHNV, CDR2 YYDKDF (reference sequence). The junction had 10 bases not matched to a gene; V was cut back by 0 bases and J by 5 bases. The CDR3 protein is CATSRDWTGQGRTGELFF. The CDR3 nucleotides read TGTGCCACCAGCAGAGATTGGACGGGACAGGGAAGAACCGGGGAGCTGTTTTTT.

This CDR3 is CASVEADSTYNEQFF. As DNA, the CDR3 is TGTGCCAGCGTGGAGGCGGACTCTACCTACAATGAGCAGTTCTTC. The gene calls are TRBV6-5 and TRBJ2-1, with D perhaps matching TRBD2 (5 bases). This CDR3 has 15 amino acids. The V end was cut by 8 bases, the J end by 2 bases, with 16 bases between. CDR1 is MNHEY and CDR2 is SVGAGI in the germline V gene.